In this sample, the clone carrying this TCR beta chain turned up a few times. Trimming took 11 bases from V and 7 from J, leaving 18 bases between them. The CDR3 is made up of 14 amino acids. Germline CDR1 reads LGHDT; CDR2 reads YNNKEL (reference sequence). The data were taken from a study of T cells in Graves' hyperthyroidism and ophthalmopathy. Amplified regions were TCR beta CDR3 sequences from RNA transcripts. First-round RT-PCR with HTBI primers amplified the TCR CDR3 region. TCRdb itself ran the multiplex PCR reads through MiXCR, one entry per CDR3 protein. The sample contains around 620,000 distinct CDR3 sequences, 14% of which appear only once. Clinical Activity Scores of at least 3, NOSPECS grades of at least 4 and durations under 3 months characterized ophthalmopathy patients. PBMCs stemmed from around 9.3 ml fresh peripheral blood.

The sequencing sample was made of blood. The TCR was taken from a woman aged 18 to 35 with Graves' ophthalmopathy. This chain connects TRBV3-1 to TRBJ1-6; the D gene is possibly TRBD1 (6 bases). CDR3 DNA sequence: TGTGCCGTACAGCCAACGGGGGCCAATTCACCCCTCCACTTT. Its protein product is CAVQPTGANSPLHF.